The 10 T cell receptor beta chains given below trace back to one sample, sequenced in a study of T cell changes during pregnancy in multiple sclerosis (dated by TCRdb to between 2018 and 2020). Library prep was done by the immunoSEQ multiplex PCR assay. The source is immuneACCESS, and TCRdb retained only in-frame sequences with V and J called. Part of the clones is not carried over; for the studies checked, unresolved V genes explain less than half of this, and the remainder is unexplained. This sample has roughly 29,000 clones in its table, and about 88% of those were observed once. The ten largest account for around 7% of the sample. The specimen was CD8+ T cells from peripheral blood mononuclear cells, collected after pregnancy. The source of these receptors is a female donor with multiple sclerosis, enrolled in a pregnancy study.

The CDR3 region is CASSFNLAGRRFF. DNA of the CDR3: TGTGCCAGCAGCTTTAACCTAGCGGGGCGAAGGTTCTTC. The chain couples TRBV6-5 to TRBJ2-1; TRBD2 aligns across 9 bases. The V gene's germline CDR1 is MNHEY and CDR2 SVGAGI. The J segment lost 15 bases and the V segment lost 6 bases, leaving 12 bases of the junction unmatched. The CDR3 is 13 residues long.

This clone appeared a few times. V and J are TRBV7-3 and TRBJ2-2; TRBD2 matches 7 bases. J was trimmed by 1 base and V by 3 bases; bases with no gene match: 5. Looked up from germline, CDR1 is SGHTA and CDR2 is FQGTGA. The CDR3 contains 16 residues. The CDR3 region has the DNA TGTGCCAGCAGCTTCCGACTAGCCAGGAACACCGGGGAGCTGTTTTTT. Its protein product is CASSFRLARNTGELFF.

The J gene is TRBJ2-7, the V gene TRBV27; tentatively, D is TRBD2 (5 bases). The CDR3 consists of 14 residues. Trimming left V 6 bases short and J 6 bases short, with 18 bases between. Germline-derived CDR1 and CDR2 are MNHEY and SMNVEV (reference sequence). Here the CDR3 DNA reads TGTGCCAGCAGGGACGCCAACTCCGGAGGCGAGCAGTACTTC. Translating gives CASRDANSGGEQYF.

The chain is built from TRBV21-1 and TRBJ1-3. TRBV21-1 is annotated as a pseudogene. This CDR3 is 15 amino acids long. The CDR3 DNA sequence: TGTGCCAGCAGCAAAGTAAGCGTCTCTGGAAACACCATATATTTT. It encodes CASSKVSVSGNTIYF.

This chain connects TRBV7-9 to TRBJ2-7, with 7 bases identical to TRBD1. V was pared by 5 bases and J by 0 bases, with 7 bases of the junction left unmatched. Looked up from germline, CDR1 is SEHNR and CDR2 is FQNEAQ (reference sequence). The CDR3 contains 15 residues. The CDR3 region has the DNA TGTGCCAGCAGCCCTACGACAGGGCCCTCCTACGAGCAGTACTTC. Encoded protein: CASSPTTGPSYEQYF. Full variable domain (missing parts from reference TRBV7-9 and TRBJ2-7): DTGVSQNPRHKITKRGQNVTFRCDPISEHNRLYWYRQTLGQGPEFLTYFQNEAQLEKSRLLSDRFSAERPKGSFSTLEIQRTEQGDSAMYLCASSPTTGPSYEQYFGPGTRLTVT.

The chain carries TRBV5-6 and TRBJ2-7, with 13 bases that match TRBD2. Trimming at V came to 2 bases and at J to 7 bases, leaving 9 bases not matched to a gene. Germline V CDR1 and CDR2: SGHDT, YYEEEE. This CDR3 comprises 16 residues. CDR3 residues: CASSLDGLAGVGEQYF. The CDR3 bases are TGTGCCAGCAGCTTAGATGGACTAGCGGGAGTGGGAGAGCAGTACTTC.

This chain links TRBV6-1 with TRBJ2-7, with 9 bases aligning to TRBD2. From germline, CDR1 is MNHNS and CDR2 SASEGT. V was clipped by 1 base and J by 2 bases; unmatched bases: 3. This CDR3 has 15 amino acids. CDR3 region: CASSEGLAVTYEQYF. CDR3 DNA sequence: TGTGCCAGCAGTGAAGGACTAGCGGTGACCTACGAGCAGTACTTC.

The genes are TRBV13 and TRBJ2-5; 8 nucleotides align to TRBD2. This CDR3 region has 15 residues. V shed 4 bases and J 8 bases; nucleotides not matched to a gene: 12. CDR1 is PRHDT, CDR2 FYEKMQ, per germline (reference sequence). CDR3 region: CASSSSGSSKSTQYF. The CDR3 region has the DNA TGTGCCAGCAGCTCCAGCGGGAGCTCTAAATCTACCCAGTACTTC.

V is TRBV6-6 and J is TRBJ2-7, with a weak D call TRBD1 (5 bases). This CDR3 spans 15 amino acids. Germline CDR1 reads MNHNY; CDR2 reads SVGAGI (reference sequence). Trimming stripped 6 bases from V and 2 bases from J, with 17 bases between. CDR3 in DNA: TGTGCCAGCAGCTCGGGTTTTCAGGGAACCTACGAGCAGTACTTC. Translating it yields CASSSGFQGTYEQYF.

This rearrangement joins TRBV29-1 to TRBJ1-2; D call uncertain. This CDR3 has 13 residues. Germline V gene data show CDR1 as SQVTM and CDR2 as ANQGSEA. Trimming shortened V by 4 bases and J by 1 base, and 10 bases separated the two germline ends. CDR3 sequence: CSVVPTDNYGYTF. As DNA, the CDR3 is TGCAGCGTTGTCCCTACAGATAACTATGGCTACACCTTC.